These 24 T cell receptor beta chains came from one sample sequenced in a study of CD8+CD57+ T cells in acquired aplastic anemia. Patients selected for sequencing had displayed CD8+CD57+ cell expansion by flow cytometry. Genomic DNA, serving as template, underwent TCR beta VDJ and CDR3 profiling. Using its own MiXCR run on the reads, TCRdb lists one record per CDR3 protein. The sample gives around 200,000 distinct CDR3 sequences, approximately 48% of which show up once; under 2% is in the top ten. Sample: sorted CD4+, CD8+, or CD8+CD57+ T cells (not recorded which) from PBMCs. These receptors were obtained from a human donor with aplastic anemia.

At least ten counts were recorded for this clonotype. The J gene is TRBJ2-5, the V gene TRBV20-1, with D perhaps TRBD1 or TRBD2 (5 bases each). This CDR3 spans 15 amino acids. V was shortened by 0 bases and J by 5 bases, with 16 bases between the two germline ends. Germline V gene data show CDR1 as DFQATT and CDR2 as SNEGSKA (reference sequence). The chain's CDR3 is CSARDGTLPGETQYF. The CDR3 nucleotides are TGCAGTGCTAGAGACGGGACCCTACCGGGGGAGACCCAGTACTTC.

This clonotype came up a few times. With a much larger clone just one base away, this may be a read error. The chain uses TRBV7-2 and TRBJ1-5; D remains unclear. With 6 bases removed from V and 4 bases from J, the gap between germline ends came to 7 bases. The CDR3 consists of 12 residues. Germline values: CDR1 SGHTA, CDR2 FQGNSA. CDR3 residues: CASSYPNQPQHF. CDR3 DNA: TGTGCCAGCAGTTACCCTAATCAGCCCCAGCATTTT.

To note about this clonotype: Here the CDR3 omits its conserved ending phenylalanine or tryptophan, so a read error is the likely source. The chain has TRBV3-1 and TRBJ1-1; D unclear. This CDR3 has 14 residues. Germline CDR1 is LGHDT and CDR2 is YNNKEL (reference sequence). V dropped 4 bases and J dropped 1 base, with 10 bases sitting between them. CDR3 sequence (DNA): TGTGCCAGCAGCCCCGACGGAGGGAACACTGAAGCTTTCCTT. This encodes CASSPDGGNTEAFL.

This chain links TRBV9 with TRBJ1-2; a weak D match, TRBD1 (5 bases). Germline V gene lookup returns CDR1 SGDLS and CDR2 YYNGEE. V shed 8 bases and J shed 8 bases, with 19 bases lying between them. This CDR3 comprises 13 residues. The CDR3 coding sequence is TGTGCCAGTACTCCCAGGGCCGGGGACGGCTACACCTTC. Its protein product is CASTPRAGDGYTF.

In this sample, this clonotype turned up many times. V and J are TRBV7-9 and TRBJ1-2; D perhaps matches TRBD1 (6 bases). The germline gives CDR1 SEHNR, CDR2 FQNEAQ (reference sequence). Between the trimmed V and J ends, which lost 2 bases and 7 bases, there was a span of 17 bases. This CDR3 has 15 amino acids. The CDR3 nucleotides read TGTGCCAGCAGCTTAAAAGGCAGGGGCCGTAGTGGCTACACCTTC. It yields the protein CASSLKGRGRSGYTF.

The chain links TRBV7-8 to TRBJ2-3; D uncertain. Trimming shortened V by 0 bases and J by 1 base, and 8 bases separated the two germline ends. CDR1 SGHVS and CDR2 FQNEAQ come from the germline V gene. This CDR3 has 15 residues. CDR3 in DNA: TGTGCCAGCAGCTTAGCCCCAGCCGGCACAGATACGCAGTATTTT. Its protein product is CASSLAPAGTDTQYF.

This clonotype was counted at least ten times. This chain joins TRBV19 and TRBJ1-1; the match to TRBD1 covers 8 bases. This CDR3 region has 14 residues. V trimming: 3 bases; J trimming: 4 bases; junction bases outside the gene matches: 4. CDR1 and CDR2 (germline): LNHDA, SQIVND (reference sequence). For the CDR3, the DNA is TGTGCCAGTAGTATCCGGACAGGGAGCACTGAAGCTTTCTTT. Protein: CASSIRTGSTEAFF.

The table lists this clonotype with many counts. The chain employs TRBV7-2 and TRBJ1-3; maybe TRBD1 (6 bases). The CDR3 contains 13 residues. Germline-derived CDR1 and CDR2 are SGHTA and FQGNSA. V lost 5 bases and J lost 9, with 14 bases in between. The CDR3: CASSLQQGVTIYF. In DNA, the CDR3 is TGTGCCAGCAGCCTCCAACAGGGTGTCACCATATATTTT.

The chain joins TRBV20-1 to TRBJ1-1; possible D gene TRBD1, 6 bases. This CDR3 has 14 amino acids. Germline-derived CDR1 and CDR2 are DFQATT and SNEGSKA (reference sequence). V was shortened by 1 base and J by 5 bases, with 14 bases between the two germline ends. The chain's CDR3 is CSARVGAGRTEAFF. The CDR3 DNA sequence: TGCAGTGCTAGAGTGGGGGCCGGAAGAACTGAAGCTTTCTTT.

In this sample, this clonotype turned up many times. This sequence joins TRBV27 and TRBJ2-1, with a tentative D call TRBD2 (6 bases). CDR3 length: 15 residues. V lost 7 bases to trimming and J lost 9 bases, with 22 bases between them. Per germline, CDR1 MNHEY and CDR2 SMNVEV (reference sequence). CDR3 sequence (DNA): TGTGCCAGCACCCCGGACTACGGGGTTGGTGGTGAGCAGTTCTTC. This translates into CASTPDYGVGGEQFF.

The V gene is TRBV20-1, the J gene TRBJ2-3; TRBD2 matches at 8 bases. J gave up 0 bases and V 3 bases, and 5 bases lay outside the gene matches. Germline V gene data show CDR1 as DFQATT and CDR2 as SNEGSKA (reference sequence). The length of the CDR3 is 15 residues. This CDR3 reads CSASGGAASTDTQYF. CDR3 DNA: TGCAGTGCTAGCGGGGGGGCCGCCAGCACAGATACGCAGTATTTT.

As to this clonotype: This could be a read error, since a much larger clone is one nucleotide away. CDR3 nucleotide sequence: TGTGCCAGTAGTAACCTCTTGGGCCACACCATACATTTT. It codes for CASSNLLGHTIHF. V gene TRBV19 combines with J gene TRBJ1-3; D is unresolved. In germline, CDR1 is LNHDA, CDR2 SQIVND (reference sequence). The CDR3 has 13 residues.

The V and J genes are TRBV6-1 and TRBJ2-5, with 8 bases fitting TRBD2. The CDR3 consists of 13 residues. Germline V lookup: CDR1 MNHNS, CDR2 SASEGT. V lost 7 bases and J lost 3; bases outside the gene matches: 4. The CDR3 sequence is CASMVSGEETQYF. The CDR3, as DNA: TGTGCCAGCATGGTTAGCGGGGAAGAGACCCAGTACTTC.

The chain employs TRBV29-1 and TRBJ2-1, with 8 nucleotides matching TRBD2. The CDR3 covers 14 residues. V trimming: 2 bases; J trimming: 5 bases; junction bases outside the gene matches: 5. Germline V gene data show CDR1 as SQVTM and CDR2 as ANQGSEA. CDR3: CSVEPRGVHNEQFF. CDR3 DNA: TGCAGCGTTGAACCGCGGGGGGTACACAATGAGCAGTTCTTC.

The chain links TRBV19 to TRBJ2-2; D unclear. The length of the CDR3 is 15 residues. Looked up from germline, CDR1 is LNHDA and CDR2 is SQIVND (reference sequence). V was cut by 10 bases and J by 6 bases, with 21 bases left in between. This chain's CDR3 is CANPRWTITAGELFF. CDR3 sequence (DNA): TGTGCCAACCCGAGGTGGACGATTACCGCCGGGGAGCTGTTTTTT.

This clonotype was counted ten times or more. This sequence joins TRBV7-9 and TRBJ1-1; no reliable D call. Germline loops: CDR1 SEHNR, CDR2 FQNEAQ (reference sequence). The CDR3 has 13 amino acids. The V end lost 1 base, the J end lost 6 bases, and 9 bases lay between the germline ends. CDR3 in amino acids: CASSLDKSAEAFF. CDR3 bases: TGTGCCAGCAGCTTAGATAAGTCGGCTGAAGCTTTCTTT.

At least ten counts were recorded for this clonotype. V and J are TRBV5-4 and TRBJ1-1; D not certain. The CDR3 totals 13 residues. Germline lookup yields CDR1 SGHNT and CDR2 YYREEE (reference sequence). V lost 4 bases and J 0 bases, leaving 7 bases between the germline ends. CDR3 sequence reads: CASSPELNTEAFF. The CDR3 DNA reads as TGTGCCAGCAGCCCAGAACTGAACACTGAAGCTTTCTTT.

This clonotype was seen ten or more times. The J gene is TRBJ1-6, the V gene TRBV3-1, with a weak D call TRBD1 (5 bases). CDR3 size: 14 residues. The V end was cut by 4 bases, the J end by 9 bases, with 13 bases between. Looked up from germline, CDR1 is LGHDT and CDR2 is YNNKEL (reference sequence). CDR3 nucleotide sequence: TGTGCCAGCAGCCCCGACAGTACTTCTTCACCCCTCCACTTT. Encoded protein: CASSPDSTSSPLHF.

The J gene is TRBJ1-4, the V gene TRBV11-1, with D possibly matching TRBD1 (5 bases). The CDR3 totals 17 residues. The germline V and J ends were trimmed by 5 bases and 7 bases, with 23 bases remaining between them. The germline V gene has CDR1 SGHAT and CDR2 FQDESV (reference sequence). CDR3 nucleotide sequence: TGTGCCAGCAGCCCTCGCCTGAAGGGGTTATGGTTTGAAAAACTGTTTTTT. Translated: CASSPRLKGLWFEKLFF.

V is TRBV10-3 and J is TRBJ1-5; D remains unclear. Germline lookup yields CDR1 ENHRY and CDR2 SYGVKD. Trimming cost V 0 bases and J 7 bases, with 10 bases left between them. CDR3 length: 14 residues. The CDR3 DNA reads as TGTGCCATCAGTGAGTCAAACACTAGACAGCCCCAGCATTTT. Translation gives CAISESNTRQPQHF.

V usage is TRBV2 and J usage is TRBJ1-1; 8 bases line up with TRBD1. The CDR3 consists of 13 residues. After removal of 5 bases from V and 7 bases from J, the junction contained 6 bases not matched to a gene. The germline CDR1 and CDR2 sequences are SNHLY and FYNNEI. CDR3 nucleotides: TGTGCCAGCAGTAGCAGGGGGCTGGTTGAAGCTTTCTTT. Its protein product is CASSSRGLVEAFF.

This clonotype was observed a few times. The chain uses TRBV15 and TRBJ2-7; no clear D. The ends were cut back, 4 bases at V and 0 bases at J, with 10 bases in the middle. CDR3 size: 14 residues. The V gene's germline CDR1 is LNHNV and CDR2 YYDKDF (reference sequence). In DNA form, the CDR3 reads TGTGCCACCAGCATACTGGGTCCCTCCTACGAGCAGTACTTC. Protein sequence: CATSILGPSYEQYF.

The chain is built from TRBV29-1 and TRBJ2-1, with D perhaps TRBD1 (5 bases). Trimming left V 3 bases short and J 3 bases short, with 9 bases between. Germline V gene sequence: CDR1 SQVTM, CDR2 ANQGSEA. The CDR3 is 13 amino acids. Here the CDR3 DNA reads TGCAGCGTTGACAGGGATGGCTACAATGAGCAGTTCTTC. It encodes CSVDRDGYNEQFF.

The genes are TRBV7-9 and TRBJ1-1; D not certain. The V end lost 5 bases, the J end lost 6 bases, and 16 bases lay between the germline ends. CDR1 SEHNR and CDR2 FQNEAQ come from the germline V gene (reference sequence). The CDR3 sequence is 14 residues long. The CDR3 region has the DNA TGTGCCAGCAGCCTCCCATTGTTGGACGCTGAAGCTTTCTTT. It translates to CASSLPLLDAEAFF.